The T cell receptor (beta chain) under discussion was sequenced for a study of neoadjuvant nivolumab and ipilimumab in lung cancer. With respect to this clone: The target antigen is unknown.

Findings of the study overall: From pretherapy to surgery, tumor richness and clonality rose with dual therapy.

Germline-derived CDR1 and CDR2 are ENHRY and SYGVKD. V dropped 2 bases and J dropped 7; count of bases not matched to a gene: 4. The CDR3 has 14 residues. Repertoires were generated with immunoSEQ multiplex PCR, while TCRdb's copy carries only in-frame clones and drops some. Of under 7,000 clones in the sample, approximately 76% were seen once. The chain links TRBV10-3 to TRBJ2-2; 7 bases match TRBD2. The sequences come from tumor tissue, collected after neoadjuvant nivolumab, alone or with ipilimumab, at or shortly before surgery. This TCR came from an adult with non-small cell lung cancer. CDR3 amino acids: CAISESGIGGELFF. The CDR3 coding sequence is TGTGCCATCAGTGAGAGCGGGATAGGCGGGGAGCTGTTTTTT.